These 16 T cell receptor beta chains were all obtained from the same sample, sequenced in a study of cytomegalovirus exposure and HLA in healthy donors. The study ran its PCR with 60 Vbeta and 13 Jbeta primers. Here immunoSEQ multiplex PCR was the method, and the copy in TCRdb shows in-frame clones only, minus some. The sample contains around 67,000 clones, about three quarters of which appear only once. The material sequenced was PBMCs. Receptor source: a woman aged 25 to 39 in good health and CMV-seropositive.

This sequence joins TRBV6-5 and TRBJ1-5, with 7 bases fitting TRBD1. The CDR3 is 15 amino acids. CDR1 and CDR2 (germline): MNHEY, SVGAGI. Germline trimming cut 5 bases from V and 6 bases from J; bases unmatched to any gene: 10. The CDR3: CASSTTTGVGQPQHF. The CDR3 DNA reads as TGTGCCAGCAGTACTACAACAGGGGTCGGTCAGCCCCAGCATTTT.

This clone showed up just a few times. The CDR3 protein is CASSPGGTDTGELFF. CDR3 bases: TGTGCCAGCAGTCCCGGGGGTACGGACACCGGGGAGCTGTTTTTT. The chain recombines TRBV28 with TRBJ2-2, with D maybe TRBD2 (6 bases). CDR3 length equals 15 residues. From germline, CDR1 is MDHEN and CDR2 SYDVKM. The ends were cut back, 5 bases at V and 3 bases at J, with 13 bases in the middle.

Notes on this clone: The identical CDR3 is also encoded by other nucleotide sequences in the sample. V is TRBV25-1 and J is TRBJ2-1, with 8 bases aligning to TRBD1. V trimming: 6 bases; J trimming: 2 bases; junction bases outside the gene matches: 6. The CDR3 contains 15 residues. CDR1 MGHDK and CDR2 SYGVNS come from the germline V gene. The CDR3 coding sequence is TGTGCCAGCAGCGACCGGGACAGGCCCTACAATGAGCAGTTCTTC. Amino acids: CASSDRDRPYNEQFF.

This clone has a single count. The chain employs TRBV7-8 and TRBJ1-2; TRBD1 agrees at 8 bases. CDR3 size: 18 residues. V was pared by 5 bases and J by 8 bases, with 22 bases of the junction left unmatched. Germline V gives CDR1 SGHVS, CDR2 FQNEAQ. CDR3 residues: CASSGQTGALRIPRGYTF. The DNA for the CDR3 is TGTGCCAGCAGCGGCCAGACAGGGGCCCTCAGGATCCCTAGGGGCTACACCTTC.

The chain combines TRBV29-1 with TRBJ2-3; D uncertain. This CDR3 spans 12 amino acids. CDR1 SQVTM and CDR2 ANQGSEA come from the germline V gene. Between the trimmed V and J ends, which lost 7 bases and 0 bases, there was a span of 8 bases. The CDR3 nucleotides read TGCAGCGCCGCGCCTAGCACAGATACGCAGTATTTT. It translates to CSAAPSTDTQYF.

The chain recombines TRBV6-5 with TRBJ2-1, with 9 positions matching TRBD2. The germline gives CDR1 MNHEY, CDR2 SVGAGI. This CDR3 is built from 14 residues. V lost 6 bases and J lost 9; bases outside the gene matches: 9. DNA of the CDR3: TGTGCCAGCAGCGTAGCGGGAGTCCGCGGTGAGCAGTTCTTC. Encoded protein: CASSVAGVRGEQFF.

This rearrangement joins TRBV28 to TRBJ1-4, with D perhaps matching TRBD1 (5 bases). Trimming pared 3 bases from V and 8 bases from J, leaving 13 bases between. This CDR3 is built from 14 residues. Germline CDR1 MDHEN, CDR2 SYDVKM. CDR3 protein: CASSFRQHEEKLFF. CDR3 nucleotides: TGTGCCAGCAGTTTCCGACAGCATGAGGAAAAACTGTTTTTT.

This sequence joins TRBV7-2 and TRBJ1-2; TRBD1 matches 7 bases. This CDR3 has 15 amino acids. Losses at the gene ends were 1 base for V and 8 bases for J; bases not matched to a gene: 10. Germline assignment: CDR1 SGHTA and CDR2 FQGNSA. In DNA form, the CDR3 reads TGTGCCAGCAGCTTAGATAGTCGGACAGGTCGGGGCTACACCTTC. The encoded protein is CASSLDSRTGRGYTF.

This clone was seen a few times. The chain joins TRBV6-5 to TRBJ2-1; a weak D match, TRBD2 (6 bases). Germline CDR1 reads MNHEY; CDR2 reads SVGAGI. The CDR3 runs to 11 residues. The V end lost 6 bases, the J end lost 9 bases, and 9 bases lay between the germline ends. The CDR3 loop reads CASRIGSEQFF. The CDR3 DNA follows: TGTGCCAGCAGGATCGGGAGTGAGCAGTTCTTC.

The chain has TRBV5-1 and TRBJ1-2; D perhaps matches TRBD1 (5 bases). V was trimmed by 2 bases and J by 8 bases, leaving 19 bases between them. Germline V lookup: CDR1 SGHRS, CDR2 YFSETQ. The CDR3 covers 15 residues. In nucleotides, the CDR3 is TGCGCCAGCAGCTTAAATGTCGCAGGGTTCGAAGGCTACACCTTC. Translating gives CASSLNVAGFEGYTF.

V and J are TRBV27 and TRBJ2-7; 11 bases align to TRBD2. Looked up from germline, CDR1 is MNHEY and CDR2 is SMNVEV (reference sequence). CDR3 length: 15 amino acids. Unmatched junction bases numbered 10, after V lost 5 bases and J lost 7 bases. The CDR3 spells CASSPLAGGTGEQYF. The CDR3 DNA follows: TGTGCCAGCAGTCCCTTAGCGGGAGGGACGGGGGAGCAGTACTTC.

V is TRBV6-5 and J is TRBJ2-5; a weak D match, TRBD2 (5 bases). V was clipped by 11 bases and J by 5 bases, with 12 bases between them. Germline CDR1 reads MNHEY; CDR2 reads SVGAGI. This CDR3 has 11 amino acids. The CDR3 spells CASRRGETQYF. CDR3 sequence (DNA): TGTGCCTCGCGAAGAGGGGAGACCCAGTACTTC.

V usage is TRBV9 and J usage is TRBJ2-3; D is possibly TRBD1 (5 bases). The germline V and J ends were trimmed by 1 base and 0 bases, with 12 bases remaining between them. The CDR3 covers 16 residues. The V gene's germline CDR1 is SGDLS and CDR2 YYNGEE. The CDR3 DNA is TGTGCCAGCAGCGTAAGGGGCATTACTAGCACAGATACGCAGTATTTT. It specifies CASSVRGITSTDTQYF.

This clone was found a few times. The gene calls are TRBV13 and TRBJ2-1, with TRBD1 as a possible D gene (6 bases). CDR1 PRHDT and CDR2 FYEKMQ come from the germline V gene (reference sequence). The length of the CDR3 is 14 residues. Between the trimmed V and J ends, which lost 5 bases and 3 bases, there was a span of 11 bases. CDR3 residues: CASSPGHDYNEQFF. The CDR3 DNA sequence: TGTGCCAGCAGCCCGGGACATGACTACAATGAGCAGTTCTTC.

The rearrangement links TRBV15 to TRBJ2-6, with D possibly being TRBD1 (6 bases). V was trimmed by 1 base and J by 1 base, leaving 8 bases between them. Germline-derived CDR1 and CDR2 are LNHNV and YYDKDF (reference sequence). This CDR3 spans 16 amino acids. In nucleotides, the CDR3 is TGTGCCACCAGCAGAGTTAGGGGGTCTGGGGCCAACGTCCTGACTTTC. It yields the protein CATSRVRGSGANVLTF.

The chain recombines TRBV2 with TRBJ2-7; TRBD1 might be the D (5 bases). Germline CDR1 SNHLY, CDR2 FYNNEI. Trimming removed 6 bases from V and 3 bases from J, with 12 bases in between. The CDR3 consists of 13 residues. CDR3 sequence: CASRRLQGYEQYF. Written as DNA, the CDR3 is TGTGCCAGCAGGCGCCTGCAGGGCTACGAGCAGTACTTC.